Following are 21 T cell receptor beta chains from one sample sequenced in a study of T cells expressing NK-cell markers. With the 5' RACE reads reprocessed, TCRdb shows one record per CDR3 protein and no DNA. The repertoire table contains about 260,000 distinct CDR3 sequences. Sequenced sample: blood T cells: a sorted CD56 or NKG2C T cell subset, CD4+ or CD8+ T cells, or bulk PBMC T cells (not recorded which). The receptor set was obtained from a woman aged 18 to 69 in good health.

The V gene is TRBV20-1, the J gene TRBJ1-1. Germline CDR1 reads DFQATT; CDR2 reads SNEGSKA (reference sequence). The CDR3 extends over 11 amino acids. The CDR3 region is CRVIRNTEAFF.

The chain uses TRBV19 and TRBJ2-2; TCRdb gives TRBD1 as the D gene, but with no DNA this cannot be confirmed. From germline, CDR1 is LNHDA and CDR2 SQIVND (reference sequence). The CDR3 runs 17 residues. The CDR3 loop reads CASSIGTGGTNTGELFF.

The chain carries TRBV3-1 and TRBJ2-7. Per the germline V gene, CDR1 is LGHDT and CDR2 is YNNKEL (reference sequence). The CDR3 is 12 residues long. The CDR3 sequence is CASSQDGYEQYF.

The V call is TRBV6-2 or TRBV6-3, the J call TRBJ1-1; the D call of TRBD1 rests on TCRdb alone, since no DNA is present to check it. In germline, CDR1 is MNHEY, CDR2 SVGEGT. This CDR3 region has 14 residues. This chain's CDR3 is CASKEGQRDTEAFF.

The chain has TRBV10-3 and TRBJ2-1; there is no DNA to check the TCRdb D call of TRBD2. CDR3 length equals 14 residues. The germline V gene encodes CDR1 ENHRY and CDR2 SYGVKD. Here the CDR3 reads CAIRGGEVGSEQFF.

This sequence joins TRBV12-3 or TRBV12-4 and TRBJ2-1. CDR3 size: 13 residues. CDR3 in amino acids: CASSFWPDNEQFF.

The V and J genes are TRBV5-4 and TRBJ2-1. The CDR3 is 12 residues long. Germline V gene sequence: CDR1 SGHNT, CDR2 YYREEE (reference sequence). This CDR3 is CASSYVGDEQFF. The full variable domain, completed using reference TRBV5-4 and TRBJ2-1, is ETGVTQSPTHLIKTRGQQVTLRCSSQSGHNTVSWYQQALGQGPQFIFQYYREEENGRGNFPPRFSGLQFPNYSSELNVNALELDDSALYLCASSYVGDEQFFGPGTRLTVL.

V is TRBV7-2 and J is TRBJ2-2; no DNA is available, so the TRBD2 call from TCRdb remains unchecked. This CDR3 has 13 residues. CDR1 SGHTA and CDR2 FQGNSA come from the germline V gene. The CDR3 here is CASSRGVTGELFF. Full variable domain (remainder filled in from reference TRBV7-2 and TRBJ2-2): GAGVSQSPSNKVTEKGKDVELRCDPISGHTALYWYRQSLGQGLEFLIYFQGNSAPDKSGLPSDRFSAERTGGSVSTLTIQRTQQEDSAVYLCASSRGVTGELFFGEGSRLTVL.

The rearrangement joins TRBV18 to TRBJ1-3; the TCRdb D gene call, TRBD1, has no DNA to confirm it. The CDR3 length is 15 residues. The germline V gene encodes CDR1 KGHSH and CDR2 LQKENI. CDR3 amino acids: CASSRIQGREDTIYF.

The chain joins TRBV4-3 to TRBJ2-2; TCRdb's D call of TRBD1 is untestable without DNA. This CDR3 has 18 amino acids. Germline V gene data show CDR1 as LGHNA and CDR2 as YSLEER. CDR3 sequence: CASSQQYRSRPNTGELFF.

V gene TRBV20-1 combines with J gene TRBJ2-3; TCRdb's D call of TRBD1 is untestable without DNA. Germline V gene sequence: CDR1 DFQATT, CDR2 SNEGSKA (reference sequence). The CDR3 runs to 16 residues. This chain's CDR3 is CSAREVRGTRLDTQYF.

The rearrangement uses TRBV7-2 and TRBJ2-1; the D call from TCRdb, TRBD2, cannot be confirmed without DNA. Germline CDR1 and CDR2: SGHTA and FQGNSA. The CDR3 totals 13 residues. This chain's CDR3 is CAGGLNSYNEQFF.

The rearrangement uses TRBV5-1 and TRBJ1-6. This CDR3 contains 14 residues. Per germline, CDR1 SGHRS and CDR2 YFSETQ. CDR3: CASSLSVDNSPLHF.

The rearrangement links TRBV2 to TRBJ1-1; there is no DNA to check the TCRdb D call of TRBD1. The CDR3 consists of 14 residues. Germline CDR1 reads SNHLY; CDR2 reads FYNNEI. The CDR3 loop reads CASSVIGQGLEAFF.

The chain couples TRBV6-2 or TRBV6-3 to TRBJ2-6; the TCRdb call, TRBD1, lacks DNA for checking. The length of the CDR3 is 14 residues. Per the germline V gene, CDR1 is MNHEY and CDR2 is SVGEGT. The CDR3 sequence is CASTKGPGANVLTF.

The CDR3 loop reads CASSQDPGPNTEAFF. This rearrangement joins TRBV4-3 to TRBJ1-1; checking the TCRdb D call of TRBD1 is not possible without DNA. This CDR3 comprises 15 residues. Germline lookup yields CDR1 LGHNA and CDR2 YSLEER.

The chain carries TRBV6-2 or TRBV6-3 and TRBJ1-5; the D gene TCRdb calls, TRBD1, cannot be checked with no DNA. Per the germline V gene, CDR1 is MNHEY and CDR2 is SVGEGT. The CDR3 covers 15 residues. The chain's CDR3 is CASTSRQGNNQPQHF.

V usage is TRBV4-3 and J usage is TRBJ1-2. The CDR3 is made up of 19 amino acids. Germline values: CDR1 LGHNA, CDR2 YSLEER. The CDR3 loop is CASSQGVDSARGGPYGYTF.

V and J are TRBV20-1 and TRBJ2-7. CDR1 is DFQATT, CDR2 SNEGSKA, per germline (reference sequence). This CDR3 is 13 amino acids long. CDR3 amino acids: CSARGSKVYEQYF.

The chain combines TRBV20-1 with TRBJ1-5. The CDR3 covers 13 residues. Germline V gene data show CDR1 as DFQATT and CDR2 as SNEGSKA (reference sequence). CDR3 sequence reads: CSAREGPNQPQHF.

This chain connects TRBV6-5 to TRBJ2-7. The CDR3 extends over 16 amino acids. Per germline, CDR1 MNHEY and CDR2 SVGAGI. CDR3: CASSYDSAAISYEQYF.